This T cell receptor (beta chain) was recorded in a study of CXCR3-negative and CXCR3-positive naive CD8 T cells. Study results and caveats: Both of the naive subsets showed about the same high diversity, but memory CD8+ cells had much less. Higher TRB CDR3 hydrophobicity marked CXCR3-positive naive cells relative to CXCR3-negative naive cells.

In regard to this clonotype: Its target is not known.

Libraries were UMI-labeled 5' RACE TRB cDNA. TCRdb reprocessed the 5' RACE reads and reports one entry per CDR3 protein, with no DNA. The repertoire table contains some 54,000 distinct CDR3 sequences. The CDR3 contains 16 residues. CDR1 and CDR2 (germline): SGHRS, YFSETQ. What was sequenced was naive CXCR3+ CD8+ T cells from blood. Stated subset: CD45RO-CCR7+CD27+CD95- naive CD8+ T cells expressing CXCR3 (TNR3+). The sequence was collected from a human donor in good health. Some clones in this sample may be carry-over from other donors' samples. This chain connects TRBV5-1 to TRBJ2-7; TCRdb proposes TRBD1, but this gene call is untestable without DNA. CDR3: CASSSGDDRDWYEQYF.